This T cell receptor (beta chain) was retrieved from a study of shared clonotypes between healthy human individuals. Germline CDR1 LGHNT, CDR2 FRNRAP. CDR3 length: 16 residues. V was shortened by 0 bases and J by 0 bases, with 9 bases between the two germline ends. The data were produced by immunoSEQ multiplex PCR, yet TCRdb's version contains in-frame clones alone and is incomplete. The repertoire has about 2,500,000 clones, around nine tenths of them found once; the top ten carry more than 0.12%. The sequence derives from a man between 18 and 35 years old in good health. The sample consisted of naive CD4+ T cells sorted from blood. Subset of the sample: CD45RA+ positively selected. This chain links TRBV12-5 with TRBJ1-5; D is unclear. CDR3 sequence: CASGLVLGHSNQPQHF. The CDR3 nucleotides are TGTGCTAGTGGTTTGGTACTCGGTCATAGCAATCAGCCCCAGCATTTT. The variable domain in full, with the rest retrieved from reference TRBV12-5 and TRBJ1-5, is DARVTQTPRHKVTEMGQEVTMRCQPILGHNTVFWYRQTMMQGLELLAYFRNRAPLDDSGMPKDRFSAEMPDATLATLKIQPSEPRDSAVYFCASGLVLGHSNQPQHFGDGTRLSIL.